This T cell receptor beta chain was sequenced for a study of neurological immune-mediated disorders. TCRdb re-called the 5' RACE reads with MiXCR, one entry per CDR3 protein. The repertoire holds 25,000 to 30,000 distinct CDR3 sequences, with less than 8.5% as singletons. This clonotype was observed once. One end of the junction fails to match germline, which may point to a read error. Unsorted libraries came from 2 million PBMCs stored at -80 °C. The CDR3 is 17 amino acids. Germline values: CDR1 SGHTA, CDR2 FQGNSA. Sequenced input: PBMCs. This sequence originates from a woman aged 45-60 years in good health. The V and J genes are TRBV7-2 and TRBJ1-5, with D possibly matching TRBD1 (5 bases). CDR3: CASSSIGGVPGDQPQHF. The CDR3 DNA follows: TGTGCCAGTAGCTCCATCGGCGGAGTGCCGGGGGATCAGCCCCAGCATTTT.